This T cell receptor beta chain emerged from a study of blood T cell repertoires in COVID-19. Study as a whole: Acute-phase and convalescent COVID-19 samples originated in the United States, Italy and Spain. PBMCs, B-cell-depleted T cells, or T cells provided the cDNA or gDNA that made up the material.

Germline V CDR1 and CDR2: LNHDA, SQIVND (reference sequence). This CDR3 comprises 14 residues. V gave up 4 bases and J gave up 0 bases, with 7 bases separating them. Original processing notes: Estimation of nucleated cell counts relied on the amplification of reference gene primers. Only in-frame clones appear in the TCRdb table, and some are missing; sequencing was by immunoSEQ multiplex PCR. V and J calls and clone size are given by that table; D and trimming were obtained from the DNA. Here the sample spans some 300,000 clones, approximately 86% being singletons. The source material was peripheral blood. The rearrangement uses TRBV19 and TRBJ1-3, with a weak D call TRBD1 (5 bases). The clonotype was recovered from a man aged 70-80 years with acute or convalescent COVID-19. Here the CDR3 reads CASSRQISGNTIYF. DNA of the CDR3: TGTGCCAGTAGTAGACAGATCTCTGGAAACACCATATATTTT.